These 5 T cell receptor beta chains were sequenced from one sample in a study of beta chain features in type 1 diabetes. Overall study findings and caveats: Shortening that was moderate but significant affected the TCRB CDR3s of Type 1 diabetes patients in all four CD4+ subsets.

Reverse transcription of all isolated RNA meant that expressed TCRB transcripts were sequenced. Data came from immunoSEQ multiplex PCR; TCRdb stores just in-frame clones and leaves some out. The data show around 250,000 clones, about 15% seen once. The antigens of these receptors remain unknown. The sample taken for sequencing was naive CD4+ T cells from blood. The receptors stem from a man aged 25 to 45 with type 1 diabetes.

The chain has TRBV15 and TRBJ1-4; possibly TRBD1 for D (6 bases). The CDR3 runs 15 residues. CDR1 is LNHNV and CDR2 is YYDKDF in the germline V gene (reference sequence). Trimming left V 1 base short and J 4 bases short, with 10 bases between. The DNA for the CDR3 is TGTGCCACCAGCAGAGCGACAGGACTTAATGAAAAACTGTTTTTT. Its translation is CATSRATGLNEKLFF.

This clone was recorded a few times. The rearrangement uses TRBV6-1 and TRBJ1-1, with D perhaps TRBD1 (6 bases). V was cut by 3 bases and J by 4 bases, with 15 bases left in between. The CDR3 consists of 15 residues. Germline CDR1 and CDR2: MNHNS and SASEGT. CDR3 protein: CASSDVGGASTEAFF. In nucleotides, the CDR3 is TGTGCCAGCAGTGATGTTGGGGGCGCGAGCACTGAAGCTTTCTTT.

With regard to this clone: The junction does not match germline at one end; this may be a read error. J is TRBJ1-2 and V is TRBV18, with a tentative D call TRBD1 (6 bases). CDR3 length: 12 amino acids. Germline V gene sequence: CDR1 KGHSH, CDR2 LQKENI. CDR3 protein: CASSPDHREYAF. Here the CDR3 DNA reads TGTGCCAGCTCACCCGATCACAGGGAATATGCCTTC.

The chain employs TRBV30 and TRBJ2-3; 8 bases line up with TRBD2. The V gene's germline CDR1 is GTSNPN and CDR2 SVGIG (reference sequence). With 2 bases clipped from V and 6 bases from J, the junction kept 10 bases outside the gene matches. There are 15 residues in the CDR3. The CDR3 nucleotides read TGTGCCTGGAGTTTATTACTAGCGGCCAGTGATACGCAGTATTTT. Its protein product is CAWSLLLAASDTQYF. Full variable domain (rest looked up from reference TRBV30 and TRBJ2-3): SQTIHQWPATLVQPVGSPLSLECTVEGTSNPNLYWYRQAAGRGLQLLFYSVGIGQISSEVPQNLSASRPQDRQFILSSKKLLLSDSGFYLCAWSLLLAASDTQYFGPGTRLTVL.

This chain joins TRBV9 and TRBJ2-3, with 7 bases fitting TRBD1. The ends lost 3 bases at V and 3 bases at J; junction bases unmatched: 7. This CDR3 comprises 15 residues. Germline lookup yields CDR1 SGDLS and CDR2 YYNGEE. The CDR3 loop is CASSALMTGTDTQYF. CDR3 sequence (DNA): TGTGCCAGCAGCGCCCTGATGACAGGGACAGATACGCAGTATTTT.